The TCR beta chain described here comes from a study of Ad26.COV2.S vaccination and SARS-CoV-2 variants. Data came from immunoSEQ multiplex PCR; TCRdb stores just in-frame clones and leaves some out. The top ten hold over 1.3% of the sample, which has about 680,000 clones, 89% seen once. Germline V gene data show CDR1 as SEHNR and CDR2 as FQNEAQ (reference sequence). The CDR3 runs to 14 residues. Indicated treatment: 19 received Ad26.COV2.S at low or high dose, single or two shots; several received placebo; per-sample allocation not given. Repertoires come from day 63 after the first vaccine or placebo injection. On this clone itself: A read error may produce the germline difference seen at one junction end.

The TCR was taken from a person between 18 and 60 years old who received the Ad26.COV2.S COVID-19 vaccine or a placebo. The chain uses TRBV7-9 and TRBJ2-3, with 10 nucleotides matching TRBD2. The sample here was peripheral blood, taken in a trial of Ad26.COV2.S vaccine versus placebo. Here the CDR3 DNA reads TGTGCCAGCAGCCTAGCGGGGGGCACAGATACGCAGTATTTT. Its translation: CASSLAGGTDTQYF. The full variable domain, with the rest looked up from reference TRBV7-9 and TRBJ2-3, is DTGVSQNPRHKITKRGQNVTFRCDPISEHNRLYWYRQTLGQGPEFLTYFQNEAQLEKSRLLSDRFSAERPKGSFSTLEIQRTEQGDSAMYLCASSLAGGTDTQYFGPGTRLTVL.